These 22 T cell receptor beta chains were sequenced from one sample in a study of cytomegalovirus exposure and HLA in healthy donors. In the PCR, 60 Vbeta and 13 Jbeta primers were used. Only in-frame clones appear in the TCRdb table, and some are missing; sequencing was by immunoSEQ multiplex PCR. The repertoire holds about 170,000 clones, with approximately 85% as singletons. The material sequenced was PBMCs. These receptors all stem from a young man in good health and CMV-seropositive.

The rearrangement uses TRBV4-3 and TRBJ1-6, with D perhaps TRBD1 (5 bases). The V gene's germline CDR1 is LGHNA and CDR2 YSLEER. Trimming took 0 bases from V and 6 from J, leaving 9 bases between them. The CDR3 sequence is 15 residues long. The CDR3 spells CASSQDRGVNSPLHF. The CDR3 DNA reads TGCGCCAGCAGCCAAGATAGGGGCGTTAATTCACCCCTCCACTTT.

The chain has TRBV5-5 and TRBJ1-2; 9 bases align to TRBD1. This CDR3 contains 15 residues. The trim removed 0 bases at V and 3 bases at J, leaving 3 bases unmatched. CDR1 and CDR2 from the germline V gene are SGHKS and YYEKEE (reference sequence). This CDR3 reads CASSLGQGVDYGYTF. CDR3 sequence (DNA): TGTGCCAGCAGCTTGGGACAGGGGGTCGACTATGGCTACACCTTC.

This chain connects TRBV5-6 to TRBJ1-6; TRBD1 is a possible D gene (5 bases). The V gene lost 5 bases and the J gene lost 7 bases, with 13 bases spanning the gap. CDR3 length equals 14 residues. Germline V gene lookup returns CDR1 SGHDT and CDR2 YYEEEE. The CDR3 DNA reads TGTGCCAGCAGTTGGGGGGGGTCCAATTCACCCCTCCACTTT. Translating it yields CASSWGGSNSPLHF. Variable domain in full (rest from reference TRBV5-6 and TRBJ1-6): DAGVTQSPTHLIKTRGQQVTLRCSPKSGHDTVSWYQQALGQGPQFIFQYYEEEERQRGNFPDRFSGHQFPNYSSELNVNALLLGDSALYLCASSWGGSNSPLHFGNGTRLTVT.

This clone was counted only a few times. Distinct nucleotide sequences in the sample also encode this CDR3. V and J are TRBV9 and TRBJ2-7; 11 nucleotides match TRBD2. Germline V gives CDR1 SGDLS, CDR2 YYNGEE. This CDR3 region has 15 residues. J lost 4 bases, V lost 4 bases, and 7 bases had no gene match. Here the CDR3 DNA reads TGTGCCAGCAGCCCCACCGGGACTAGCGGATACGAGCAGTACTTC. It specifies CASSPTGTSGYEQYF.

This clone was counted once. The rearrangement joins TRBV5-4 to TRBJ2-5; 13 nucleotides align to TRBD2. Germline V lookup: CDR1 SGHNT, CDR2 YYREEE (reference sequence). The CDR3 is 17 residues long. V dropped 4 bases and J dropped 5; count of bases not matched to a gene: 11. Here the CDR3 DNA reads TGTGCCAGCAGCGCCGGACTAGCGGGGGACCTGGGGGAGACCCAGTACTTC. Its protein is CASSAGLAGDLGETQYF.

The chain uses TRBV4-1 and TRBJ2-2; 8 nucleotides agree with TRBD2. V shed 2 bases and J 0 bases; nucleotides not matched to a gene: 2. The germline gives CDR1 MGHRA, CDR2 YSYEKL. The CDR3 covers 16 residues. The CDR3: CASSQLLAANTGELFF. CDR3 coding DNA: TGCGCCAGCAGCCAATTACTAGCGGCGAACACCGGGGAGCTGTTTTTT.

The V call is TRBV2, the J call TRBJ2-4, with a tentative D call TRBD2 (6 bases). The CDR3 length is 11 residues. Trimming stripped 4 bases from V and 15 bases from J, with 13 bases between. CDR1 is SNHLY and CDR2 is FYNNEI in the germline V gene. CDR3 bases: TGTGCCAGCAGTGGGGCTCGGCGGGGGTACTTC. Its protein product is CASSGARRGYF. The complete variable domain, with remaining parts taken from reference TRBV2 and TRBJ2-4, reads EPEVTQTPSHQVTQMGQEVILRCVPISNHLYFYWYRQILGQKVEFLVSFYNNEISEKSEIFDDQFSVERPDGSNFTLKIRSTKLEDSAMYFCASSGARRGYFGAGTRLSVL.

The rearrangement links TRBV10-3 to TRBJ2-3; 7 bases fit TRBD2. There are 15 residues in the CDR3. Germline values: CDR1 ENHRY, CDR2 SYGVKD. V shed 0 bases and J 1 base; nucleotides not matched to a gene: 1. The DNA for the CDR3 is TGTGCCATCAGTGAGTCACGGGGGGGCACAGATACGCAGTATTTT. Its protein is CAISESRGGTDTQYF.

This clone was picked up a small number of times. The chain employs TRBV5-6 and TRBJ1-6; weak D call: TRBD1 (5 bases). The germline CDR1 and CDR2 sequences are SGHDT and YYEEEE. V lost 1 base, J lost 10 bases, and 18 bases lay in between. This CDR3 comprises 16 residues. CDR3 nucleotide sequence: TGTGCCAGCAGCTTGCGATCGCCCGGGGGGGGATCACCCCTCCACTTT. Translation gives CASSLRSPGGGSPLHF.

This clone was seen a few times. V gene TRBV28 combines with J gene TRBJ2-3, with 9 bases identical to TRBD2. CDR3 length: 15 residues. The ends lost 8 bases at V and 0 bases at J; junction bases unmatched: 6. Germline assignment: CDR1 MDHEN and CDR2 SYDVKM. The CDR3 is CASSSSGDSTDTQYF. The CDR3 DNA sequence: TGTGCCAGCTCGTCTAGCGGGGATAGCACAGATACGCAGTATTTT. The full variable domain, in which reference TRBV28 and TRBJ2-3 provide the parts outside the CDR3, is DVKVTQSSRYLVKRTGEKVFLECVQDMDHENMFWYRQDPGLGLRLIYFSYDVKMKEKGDIPEGYSVSREKKERFSLILESASTNQTSMYLCASSSSGDSTDTQYFGPGTRLTVL.

V and J are TRBV7-2 and TRBJ1-4; D not certain. Trimming took off 3 bases at V and 0 bases at J, with 11 bases between the two ends. The CDR3 has 16 amino acids. Germline CDR1 is SGHTA and CDR2 is FQGNSA. CDR3 protein: CASSLEPGTTNEKLFF. Written as DNA, the CDR3 is TGTGCCAGCAGCTTGGAACCCGGGACAACTAATGAAAAACTGTTTTTT. Full variable domain (remainder filled in from reference TRBV7-2 and TRBJ1-4): GAGVSQSPSNKVTEKGKDVELRCDPISGHTALYWYRQSLGQGLEFLIYFQGNSAPDKSGLPSDRFSAERTGGSVSTLTIQRTQQEDSAVYLCASSLEPGTTNEKLFFGSGTQLSVL.

This sequence joins TRBV7-6 and TRBJ1-1, with 9 bases aligning to TRBD1. The germline CDR1 and CDR2 sequences are SGHVS and FNYEAQ. Trimming took 4 bases from V and 1 from J; bases not matched to a gene: 7. This CDR3 region has 16 residues. CDR3 bases: TGTGCCAGCAGCTCCCGGGACAGGGCCCCGAACACTGAAGCTTTCTTT. Translated: CASSSRDRAPNTEAFF.

The V call is TRBV7-2, the J call TRBJ1-2; TRBD1 matches 9 bases. The CDR3 is 17 residues long. Germline V gene sequence: CDR1 SGHTA, CDR2 FQGNSA. Unmatched junction bases numbered 10, after V lost 1 base and J lost 4 bases. As DNA, the CDR3 is TGTGCCAGCAGCTTAGTTGAGAACCCGGGACAGGGCTATGGCTACACCTTC. Translated: CASSLVENPGQGYGYTF.

The V call is TRBV6-6, the J call TRBJ2-3, with TRBD1 matching 7 bases. Germline V gene data show CDR1 as MNHNY and CDR2 as SVGAGI (reference sequence). The CDR3 consists of 15 residues. The J segment lost 0 bases and the V segment lost 6 bases, leaving 6 bases of the junction unmatched. CDR3 amino acids: CASSYNRGSTDTQYF. The DNA of the CDR3 is TGTGCCAGCAGCTATAACAGGGGAAGCACAGATACGCAGTATTTT.

The J gene is TRBJ2-1, the V gene TRBV5-5; D gene unclear. Per germline, CDR1 SGHKS and CDR2 YYEKEE (reference sequence). V lost 3 bases and J lost 8, with 9 bases in between. The CDR3 covers 12 residues. The CDR3 region has the DNA TGTGCCAGCAGCTATTGGCAGGATGAGCAGTTCTTC. It specifies CASSYWQDEQFF.

The rearrangement joins TRBV5-4 to TRBJ2-4; 13 bases are a match to TRBD2. Germline CDR1 is SGHNT and CDR2 is YYREEE (reference sequence). CDR3 length: 16 amino acids. J was trimmed by 7 bases and V by 4 bases; bases with no gene match: 8. The CDR3 region has the DNA TGTGCCAGCAGCCAAGGACTAGCGGGGGCGGGGAACATTCAGTACTTC. This codes for CASSQGLAGAGNIQYF.

The chain joins TRBV7-9 to TRBJ1-2, with D possibly matching TRBD1 (6 bases). Germline V gene lookup returns CDR1 SEHNR and CDR2 FQNEAQ (reference sequence). V lost 0 bases, J lost 8 bases, and 13 bases lay in between. This CDR3 has 14 residues. The CDR3 spells CASSLATDSQGYTF. DNA for the CDR3: TGTGCCAGCAGCTTAGCGACGGACAGCCAGGGCTACACCTTC.

This clone was detected once. The chain joins TRBV5-6 to TRBJ2-1; 8 bases align to TRBD2. The V gene's germline CDR1 is SGHDT and CDR2 YYEEEE. Losses at the gene ends were 0 bases for V and 2 bases for J; bases not matched to a gene: 1. This CDR3 region has 15 residues. CDR3 region: CASSLAAGAYNEQFF. CDR3 DNA sequence: TGTGCCAGCAGCTTGGCAGCGGGGGCCTACAATGAGCAGTTCTTC.

The chain recombines TRBV6-5 with TRBJ2-6; 7 nucleotides align to TRBD1. The CDR3 spans 15 residues. Per the germline V gene, CDR1 is MNHEY and CDR2 is SVGAGI. Unmatched junction bases numbered 8, after V lost 7 bases and J lost 5 bases. CDR3 sequence (DNA): TGTGCCAGCACCTACCGACAGGGACGGGCCAACGTCCTGACTTTC. Translated, it gives CASTYRQGRANVLTF.

The V and J genes are TRBV6-4 and TRBJ2-3; 9 nucleotides line up with TRBD1. Germline V gene sequence: CDR1 MRHNA, CDR2 SNTAGT. V was pared by 0 bases and J by 4 bases, with 5 bases of the junction left unmatched. The CDR3 runs 16 residues. This CDR3 reads CASSDSGTGHPDTQYF. Written as DNA, the CDR3 is TGTGCCAGCAGTGACTCCGGGACAGGGCACCCAGATACGCAGTATTTT.

The chain carries TRBV5-4 and TRBJ2-7; 7 positions match TRBD1. The CDR3 runs 17 residues. The V gene's germline CDR1 is SGHNT and CDR2 YYREEE (reference sequence). V gave up 0 bases and J gave up 2 bases; unmatched junction bases: 11. CDR3 nucleotides: TGTGCCAGCAGCTTGGGGGTAAGACAGGGTGGAACCTACGAGCAGTACTTC. The encoded protein is CASSLGVRQGGTYEQYF.

The J gene is TRBJ2-1, the V gene TRBV9; TRBD1 matches at 7 bases. This CDR3 contains 15 residues. Looked up from germline, CDR1 is SGDLS and CDR2 is YYNGEE. V lost 0 bases to trimming and J lost 3 bases; unmatched junction nucleotides: 3. In DNA, the CDR3 is TGTGCCAGCAGCGTAGGACAGGGCCTCTACAATGAGCAGTTCTTC. Its translation is CASSVGQGLYNEQFF.